This T cell receptor (beta chain) was identified during a study of neurological immune-mediated disorders. Broader study findings: CDR3 amino acid sequences of expanded clones were not shared across subjects, a result suggesting private repertoires in all groups. The most TCR clonal expansion was seen in HTLV-1-associated myelopathy, whereas the least was seen in multiple sclerosis, below the level in healthy controls. Grouping of repertoires by phylogeny put those of 18 of 34 multiple sclerosis patients into a single related-CDR3 cluster, a possible signature.

This clonotype has ten or more counts. Its antigen remains unidentified. 5'RACE with 10-nucleotide random UMIs generated the cDNA. TCRdb re-analysed the 5' RACE reads in MiXCR, keeping a single row per CDR3 protein. This table holds 50,000 or so distinct CDR3 sequences, about 3.4% found once. The CDR3 covers 12 residues. CDR1 MNHEY and CDR2 SMNVEV come from the germline V gene (reference sequence). Deletions cut 5 bases from V and 5 bases from J, with 10 bases between. Sequencing was performed on PBMCs. The rearrangement joins TRBV27 to TRBJ2-7; D ambiguous. This TCR derives from an older woman with multiple sclerosis. The CDR3 DNA sequence: TGTGCCAGCAGTCCGGGTATCCACGAGCAGTACTTC. Encoded protein: CASSPGIHEQYF.